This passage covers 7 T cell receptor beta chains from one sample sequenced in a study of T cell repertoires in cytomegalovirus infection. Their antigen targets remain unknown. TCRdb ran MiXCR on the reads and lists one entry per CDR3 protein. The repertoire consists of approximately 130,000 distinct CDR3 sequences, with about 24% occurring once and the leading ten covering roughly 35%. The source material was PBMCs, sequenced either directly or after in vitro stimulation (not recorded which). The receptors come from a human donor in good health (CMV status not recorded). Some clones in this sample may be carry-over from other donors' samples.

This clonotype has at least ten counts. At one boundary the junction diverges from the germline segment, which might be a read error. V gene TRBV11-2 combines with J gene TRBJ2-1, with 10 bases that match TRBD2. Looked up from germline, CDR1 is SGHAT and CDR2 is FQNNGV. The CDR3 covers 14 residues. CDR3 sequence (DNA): TGTGCCAGCAGCTGGCAGGTAGAGAGCGGGAGGGCCGACTTC. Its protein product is CASSWQVESGRADF.

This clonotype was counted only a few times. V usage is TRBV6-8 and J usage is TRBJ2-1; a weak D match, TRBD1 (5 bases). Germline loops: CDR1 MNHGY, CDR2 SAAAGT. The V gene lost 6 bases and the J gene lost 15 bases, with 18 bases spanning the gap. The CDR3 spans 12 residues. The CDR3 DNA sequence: TGTGCCAGCAGCCAGGCCAAGGGGCCGGGGTTCTTC. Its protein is CASSQAKGPGFF.

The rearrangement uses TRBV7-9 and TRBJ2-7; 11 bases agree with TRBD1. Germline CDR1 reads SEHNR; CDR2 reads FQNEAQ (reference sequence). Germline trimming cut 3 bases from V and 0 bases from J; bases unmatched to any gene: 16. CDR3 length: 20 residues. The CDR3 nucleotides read TGTGCCAGCAGCTTTCGTTCGGGACAGGGGGTTCCCGAGAGCTCCTACGAGCAGTACGTC. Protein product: CASSFRSGQGVPESSYEQYV.

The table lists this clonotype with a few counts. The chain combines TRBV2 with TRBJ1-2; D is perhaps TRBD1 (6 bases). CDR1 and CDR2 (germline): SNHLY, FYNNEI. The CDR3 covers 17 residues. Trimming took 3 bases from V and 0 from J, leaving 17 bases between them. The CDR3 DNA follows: TGTGCCAGCAGTGATTTCGTGGACAGAATAGCTAACTATGGCTACACCTTC. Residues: CASSDFVDRIANYGYTF.

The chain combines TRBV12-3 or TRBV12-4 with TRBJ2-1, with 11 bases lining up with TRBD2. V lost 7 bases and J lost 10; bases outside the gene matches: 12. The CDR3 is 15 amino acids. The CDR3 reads CASTDPTSGAQEQFF. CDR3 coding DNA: TGTGCCAGCACCGATCCGACTAGCGGGGCACAAGAGCAGTTCTTC.

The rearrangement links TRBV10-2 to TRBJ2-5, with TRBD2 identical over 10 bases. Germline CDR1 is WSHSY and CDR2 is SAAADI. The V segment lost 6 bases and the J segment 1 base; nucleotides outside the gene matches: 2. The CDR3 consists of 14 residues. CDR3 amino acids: CASRGTSAQETQYF. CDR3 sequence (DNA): TGCGCCAGCAGGGGGACTAGCGCCCAAGAGACCCAGTACTTC.

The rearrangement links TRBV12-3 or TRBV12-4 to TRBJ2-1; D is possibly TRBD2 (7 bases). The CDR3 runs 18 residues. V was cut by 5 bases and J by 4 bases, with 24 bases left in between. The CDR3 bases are TGTGCCAGCAGTACGGTAATAGGGGGAGGGCCGTTTTACAATGAGCAGTTCTTC. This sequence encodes CASSTVIGGGPFYNEQFF.